This T cell receptor beta chain was profiled in a study of T cells expressing NK-cell markers. Study as a whole: The TCR beta repertoires originated in sorted CD3+CD56+NKG2C+, CD3+CD56+NKG2C- and CD3+CD56-NKG2C+ T cells. Findings and limits, study-wide: A range of 1.0-7.0% of CD8+ T cells consisted of dominant NKG2C+ clonotypes in several donors.

Worth noting for this clonotype: Its antigen is still unknown.

Generation of TCR beta cDNA was performed by 5'RACE template switching incorporating UMIs. TCRdb reprocessed the 5' RACE reads, keeping one entry per CDR3 protein, no DNA. In all, the sample yields around 280,000 distinct CDR3 sequences. The CDR3 is 11 residues long. The clonotype was recovered from a man aged 18-30 years in good health. The chain joins TRBV12-3 or TRBV12-4 to TRBJ2-1. The sequenced sample was blood T cells: a sorted CD56 or NKG2C T cell subset, CD4+ or CD8+ T cells, or bulk PBMC T cells (not recorded which). The CDR3 reads CASRLANEQFF.